The table lists the clone carrying this TCR beta chain with many counts. This specimen comes from a study of T cells in Graves' hyperthyroidism and ophthalmopathy. There are 14 residues in the CDR3. V was clipped by 5 bases and J by 1 base, with 12 bases between them. Per germline, CDR1 MNHEY and CDR2 SVGAGI. Amplified regions were TCR beta CDR3 sequences from RNA transcripts. Primed by the HTBI set, a first-round RT-PCR was run on the TCR CDR3. TCRdb reprocessed the multiplex PCR reads via MiXCR and lists one record per CDR3 protein. The sample lists around 300,000 distinct CDR3 sequences, approximately 13% occurring once.

V is TRBV6-5 and J is TRBJ2-7, with D tentatively TRBD2 (5 bases). The sequenced material came from blood. The receptor's source is a woman in her twenties or thirties with Graves' hyperthyroidism. The chain's CDR3 is CASSPMRASYEQYF. CDR3 DNA: TGTGCCAGCAGTCCCATGAGGGCGTCCTACGAGCAGTACTTC.